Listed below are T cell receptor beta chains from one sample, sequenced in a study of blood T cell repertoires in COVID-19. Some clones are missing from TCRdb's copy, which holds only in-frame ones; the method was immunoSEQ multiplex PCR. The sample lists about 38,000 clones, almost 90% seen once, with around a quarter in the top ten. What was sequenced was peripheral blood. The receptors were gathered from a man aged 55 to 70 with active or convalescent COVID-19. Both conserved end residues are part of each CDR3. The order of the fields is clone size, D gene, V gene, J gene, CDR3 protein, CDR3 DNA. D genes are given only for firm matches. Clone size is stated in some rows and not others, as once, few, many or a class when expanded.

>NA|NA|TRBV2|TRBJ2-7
CASSGGQDSYEQYF
TGTGCCAGCAGCGGGGGGCAGGACTCCTACGAGCAGTACTTC
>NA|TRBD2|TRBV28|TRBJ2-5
CASSTRDYLRQETQYF
TGTGCCAGCAGTACCCGGGACTACCTCCGACAAGAGACCCAGTACTTC
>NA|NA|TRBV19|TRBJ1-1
CATATGMNTEAFF
TGTGCCACTGCGACAGGAATGAACACTGAAGCTTTCTTT
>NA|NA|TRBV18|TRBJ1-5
CASSPMAGADQPQHF
TGTGCCAGCTCACCAATGGCGGGGGCGGATCAGCCCCAGCATTTT
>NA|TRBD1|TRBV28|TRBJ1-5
CASRPGGGQGSNQPQHF
TGTGCCAGCAGACCAGGGGGCGGACAGGGGTCCAACCAGCCCCAGCATTTT
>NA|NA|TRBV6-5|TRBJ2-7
CASSTGLQTAYEQYF
TGTGCCAGCAGTACCGGACTGCAAACTGCCTACGAGCAGTACTTC
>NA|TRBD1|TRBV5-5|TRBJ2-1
CASRHNDRVVGNEQFF
TGTGCCAGCAGACATAACGACAGGGTGGTCGGCAATGAGCAGTTCTTC
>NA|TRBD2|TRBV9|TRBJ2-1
CASSVGGRPSYNEQFF
TGTGCCAGCAGCGTAGGCGGGAGGCCCTCCTACAATGAGCAGTTCTTC
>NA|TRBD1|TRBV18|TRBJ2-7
CASSPGTGGLYEQYF
TGTGCCAGCTCACCGGGGACAGGAGGATTATACGAGCAGTACTTC
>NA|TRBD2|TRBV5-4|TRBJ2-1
CASSPSGSSYNEQFF
TGTGCCAGCAGTCCTAGCGGGAGCTCCTACAATGAGCAGTTCTTC
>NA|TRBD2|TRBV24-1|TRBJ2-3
CATSDFTAGVGTDTQYF
TGTGCCACCAGTGATTTTACAGCGGGAGTTGGTACAGATACGCAGTATTTT
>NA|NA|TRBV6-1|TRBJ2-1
CASSTIGNEQFF
TGTGCCAGCAGTACAATCGGGAATGAGCAGTTCTTC
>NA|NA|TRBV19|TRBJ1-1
CASSYQGLGTEAFF
TGTGCCAGTAGTTACCAGGGGTTGGGCACTGAAGCTTTCTTT
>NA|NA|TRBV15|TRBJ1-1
CATSPLGRRTEAFF
TGTGCCACCAGCCCCTTGGGGAGGAGGACTGAAGCTTTCTTT
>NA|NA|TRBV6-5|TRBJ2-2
CASSYSLGAITGELFF
TGTGCCAGCAGTTACTCGCTAGGCGCCATAACCGGGGAGCTGTTTTTT
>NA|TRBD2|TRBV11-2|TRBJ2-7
CASSSSSGSFEQYF
TGTGCCAGCAGCTCCTCTAGCGGGAGCTTCGAGCAGTACTTC
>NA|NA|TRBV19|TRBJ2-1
CASSTPLALEGRYEQFF
TGTGCCAGTAGTACTCCCCTGGCTTTGGAGGGCCGGTATGAGCAGTTCTTC
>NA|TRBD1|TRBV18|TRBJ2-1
CASSPLRDRDGNEQFF
TGTGCCAGCTCCCCACTCAGGGACAGGGACGGTAATGAGCAGTTCTTC
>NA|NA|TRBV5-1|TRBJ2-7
CASSLAATSEEQYF
TGCGCCAGCAGCTTGGCAGCGACCTCAGAGGAGCAGTACTTC
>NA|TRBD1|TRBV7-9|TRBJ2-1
CASSLRGTGAIVSYNEQFF
TGTGCCAGCAGCTTACGTGGGACAGGGGCGATCGTCTCCTACAATGAGCAGTTCTTC
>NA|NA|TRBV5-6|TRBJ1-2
CASSRPGGYTF
TGTGCCAGCAGCCGTCCGGGGGGCTACACCTTC
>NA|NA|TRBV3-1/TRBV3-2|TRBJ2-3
CASSQAPGTGTDTQYF
TGTGCCAGCAGCCAAGCCCCCGGGACTGGCACAGATACGCAGTATTTT
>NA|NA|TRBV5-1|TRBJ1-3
CASSLDGGTGNTIYF
TGCGCCAGCAGCTTGGATGGGGGCACTGGAAACACCATATATTTT
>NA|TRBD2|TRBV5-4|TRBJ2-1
CASSLASGAYNEQFF
TGTGCCAGCAGCTTGGCTAGCGGGGCCTACAATGAGCAGTTCTTC
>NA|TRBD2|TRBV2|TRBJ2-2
CASRDLLAGKYTGELFF
TGTGCCAGCAGGGACCTCTTAGCGGGAAAATACACCGGGGAGCTGTTTTTT
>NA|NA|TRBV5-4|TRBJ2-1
CASSLASTRDYNEQFF
TGTGCCAGCAGCTTGGCTTCGACTAGAGATTACAATGAGCAGTTCTTC
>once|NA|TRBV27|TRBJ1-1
CASSLSRNTEAFF
TGTGCCAGCAGTTTATCCAGGAACACTGAAGCTTTCTTT
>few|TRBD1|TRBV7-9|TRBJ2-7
CASSRSFGQGGNEQYF
TGTGCCAGCAGCCGTAGCTTTGGACAGGGGGGCAACGAGCAGTACTTC
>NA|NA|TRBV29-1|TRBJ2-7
CSVEVVAGPTYEQYF
TGCAGCGTTGAAGTCGTTGCGGGTCCAACCTACGAGCAGTACTTC
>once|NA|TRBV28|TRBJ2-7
CASFTRGEGSYEQYF
TGTGCCAGCTTTACCAGGGGTGAGGGTAGCTACGAGCAGTACTTC
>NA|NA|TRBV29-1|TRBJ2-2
CSVVPSGNTGELFF
TGCAGCGTTGTCCCCAGCGGGAACACCGGGGAGCTGTTTTTT
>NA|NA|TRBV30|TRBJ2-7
CAWSGVNRIGYEQYF
TGTGCCTGGAGTGGTGTAAACAGGATCGGCTACGAGCAGTACTTC
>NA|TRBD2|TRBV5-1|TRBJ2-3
CASSTLLAGADTQYF
TGCGCCAGCAGCACCCTACTAGCGGGAGCAGATACGCAGTATTTT
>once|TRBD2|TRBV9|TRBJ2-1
CASSVAGGRNEQFF
TGTGCCAGCAGCGTAGCGGGAGGGCGTAATGAGCAGTTCTTC
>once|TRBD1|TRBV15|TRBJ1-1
CATSRDPATGALNTEAFF
TGTGCCACCAGCAGAGATCCCGCAACAGGGGCCCTGAACACTGAAGCTTTCTTT
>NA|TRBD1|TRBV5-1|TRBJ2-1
CASSGTVTYNEQFF
TGCGCCAGCTCCGGGACAGTTACCTACAATGAGCAGTTCTTC
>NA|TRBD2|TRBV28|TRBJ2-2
CASRPSGDTGELFF
TGTGCCAGCAGACCCAGCGGGGACACCGGGGAGCTGTTTTTT
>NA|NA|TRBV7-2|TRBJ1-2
CASSLEGENGYTF
TGTGCCAGCAGCTTAGAGGGGGAGAATGGCTACACCTTC
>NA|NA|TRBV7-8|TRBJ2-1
CASSLAGSSYNEQFF
TGTGCCAGCAGCTTAGCAGGGAGCTCCTACAATGAGCAGTTCTTC
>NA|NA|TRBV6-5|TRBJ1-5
CASLGAARQPQHF
TGTGCCAGCCTGGGTGCGGCCCGACAGCCCCAGCATTTT
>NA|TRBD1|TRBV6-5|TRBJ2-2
CASSHRGRDPGELFF
TGTGCCAGCAGTCACAGGGGGCGCGATCCCGGGGAGCTGTTTTTT
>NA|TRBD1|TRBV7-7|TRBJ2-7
CASSPIATGQVTYEQYF
TGTGCCAGCAGCCCTATTGCAACGGGACAGGTGACCTACGAGCAGTACTTC
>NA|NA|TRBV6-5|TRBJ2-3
CAGRGPSTDTQYF
TGTGCCGGCCGAGGGCCGAGCACAGATACGCAGTATTTT
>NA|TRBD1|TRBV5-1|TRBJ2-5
CASRTQGQGGETQYF
TGCGCCAGCAGGACACAGGGACAGGGTGGCGAGACCCAGTACTTC